This TCR beta chain comes out of a study of CD8+ T cells in alopecia areata. Per the germline V gene, CDR1 is SEHNR and CDR2 is FQNEAQ (reference sequence). This CDR3 is built from 14 residues. J lost 8 bases, V lost 2 bases, and 4 bases had no gene match. Treatment meaning: oral pan-JAK inhibitor, 5-10 mg twice daily. With regard to this clone: As yet, its antigen is unknown.

Extraction of RNA preceded its reverse transcription into cDNA, which served as the sequencing template. Measured with immunoSEQ multiplex PCR; TCRdb has only the in-frame clones, and not every one. Here the sample spans 90,000 to 150,000 clones, roughly 60% being singletons. Study-level results: Expanded CD8+ clones among the top 100, as well as scalp clonality, were significantly decreased by tofacitinib.

The sample consisted of CD8+ T cells sorted from blood, taken at week 4, from a patient treated with tofacitinib. The chain employs TRBV7-9 and TRBJ2-4; 9 bases map to TRBD1. The source of this sequence is a human donor with alopecia areata. CDR3 amino acids: CASSLLDRGDIQYF. CDR3 nucleotides: TGTGCCAGCAGCTTACTGGACAGGGGTGACATTCAGTACTTC.